This T cell receptor (beta chain) was documented in a study of vaccination and CD4 T cells after COVID-19. The Oncomine TCR Beta short-read assay was applied to DNA of cultured CD4+ T cells. Cultured CD4+ T cells were the source of extracted genomic DNA. TCRdb itself ran the PCR reads through MiXCR, one entry per CDR3 protein. The top ten hold less than 20% of the sample, which has around 11,000 distinct CDR3 sequences, 28% seen once. The CDR3 sequence is 16 residues long. V trimming: 5 bases; J trimming: 10 bases; junction bases outside the gene matches: 8. Germline loops: CDR1 SGHTA, CDR2 FQGNSA. The treatment: approximately 9-day PBMC culture with coronavirus spike peptide pools or control peptides (ViraFEST assay). Investigators obtained the unexposed donor's CD4+ T cells before the COVID-19 pandemic (2011-2018). Each well received two million PBMCs, cultured with about 9.4 IU/ml IL-2 and approximately 10 ug/ml peptide pools.

Points on this clonotype: Antigen unknown.

Input material: CD4+ T cells from blood, cultured in vitro. The J gene is TRBJ2-1, the V gene TRBV7-2; TRBD2 agrees at 16 bases. This TCR derives from a human donor in good health. The chain's CDR3 is CASSAGLAGGLREQFF. The CDR3 DNA reads as TGTGCCAGCAGCGCGGGACTAGCGGGAGGGTTAAGGGAGCAGTTCTTC.